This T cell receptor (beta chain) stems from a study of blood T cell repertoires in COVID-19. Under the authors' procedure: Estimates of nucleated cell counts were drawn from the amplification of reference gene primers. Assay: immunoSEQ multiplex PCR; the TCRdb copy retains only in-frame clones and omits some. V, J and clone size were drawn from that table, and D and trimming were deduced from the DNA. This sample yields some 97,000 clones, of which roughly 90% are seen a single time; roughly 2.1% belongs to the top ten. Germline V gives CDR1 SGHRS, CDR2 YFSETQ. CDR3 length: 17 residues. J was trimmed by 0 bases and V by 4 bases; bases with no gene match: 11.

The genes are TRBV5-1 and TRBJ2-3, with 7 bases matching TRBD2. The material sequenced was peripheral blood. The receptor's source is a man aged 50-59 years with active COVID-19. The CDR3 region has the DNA TGCGCCAGCAGCGTCGGGCGGGGGAGCGGAAGCACAGATACGCAGTATTTT. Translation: CASSVGRGSGSTDTQYF.